The clone carrying this T cell receptor (beta chain) came up many times. Its antigen is undetermined. These data are taken from a study of human T cells and chemical hapten exposure. Study-wide points: TCRs above 1 in 1000 frequency did not change with DPC sensitization.

MiXCR, applied by TCRdb to the RACE reads, yields one record per CDR3 protein. The sample records roughly 43,000 distinct CDR3 sequences, 9.5% to 10% being singletons. The sample's time point: patch test 2, 6 weeks after DPC sensitization. Treatment reported: therapeutic diphenylcyclopropenone sensitization with weekly scalp DPC. Whole blood that had not been fractionated was the source of extracted total RNA. CDR1 and CDR2 (germline): KGHSH, LQKENI. The CDR3 is made up of 13 amino acids. V shed 3 bases and J shed 2 bases, with 8 bases lying between them. This clonotype was obtained from a young woman with alopecia areata. Some clones in this sample may be carry-over from other donors' samples. Sequencing was performed on whole blood, taken in connection with sensitization to the hapten diphenylcyclopropenone (DPC). The chain has TRBV18 and TRBJ2-7; D call uncertain. CDR3 amino acids: CASSPQRTYEQYF. Here the CDR3 DNA reads TGTGCCAGCTCACCCCAGAGAACCTACGAGCAGTACTTC. The complete variable domain, with remaining parts taken from reference TRBV18 and TRBJ2-7, reads NAGVMQNPRHLVRRRGQEARLRCSPMKGHSHVYWYRQLPEEGLKFMVYLQKENIIDESGMPKERFSAEFPKEGPSILRIQQVVRGDSAAYFCASSPQRTYEQYFGPGTRLTVT.